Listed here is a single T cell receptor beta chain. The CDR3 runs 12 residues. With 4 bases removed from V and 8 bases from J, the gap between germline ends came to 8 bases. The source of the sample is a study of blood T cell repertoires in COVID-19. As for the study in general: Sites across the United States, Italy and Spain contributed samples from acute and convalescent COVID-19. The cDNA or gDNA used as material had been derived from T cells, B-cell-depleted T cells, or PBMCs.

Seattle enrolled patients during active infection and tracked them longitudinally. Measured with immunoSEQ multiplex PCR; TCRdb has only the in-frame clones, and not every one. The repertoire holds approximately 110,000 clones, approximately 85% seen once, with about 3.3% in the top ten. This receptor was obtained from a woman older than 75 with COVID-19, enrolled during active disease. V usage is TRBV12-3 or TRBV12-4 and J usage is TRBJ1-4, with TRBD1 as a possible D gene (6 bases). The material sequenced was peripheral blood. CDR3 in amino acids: CASSSRGEKLFF. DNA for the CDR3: TGTGCCAGCAGTTCGAGGGGGGAAAAACTGTTTTTT.